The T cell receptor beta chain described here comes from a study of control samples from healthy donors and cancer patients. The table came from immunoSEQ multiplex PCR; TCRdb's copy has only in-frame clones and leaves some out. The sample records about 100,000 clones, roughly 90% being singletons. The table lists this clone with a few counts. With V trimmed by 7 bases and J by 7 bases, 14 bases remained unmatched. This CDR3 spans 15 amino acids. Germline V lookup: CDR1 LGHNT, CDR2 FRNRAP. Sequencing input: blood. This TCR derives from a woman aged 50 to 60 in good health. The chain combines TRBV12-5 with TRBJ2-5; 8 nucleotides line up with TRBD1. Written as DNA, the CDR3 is TGTGCTAGTGACCGAGGACAGGGACACGAGGGGACCCAGTACTTC. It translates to CASDRGQGHEGTQYF. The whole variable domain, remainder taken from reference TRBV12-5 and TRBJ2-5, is DARVTQTPRHKVTEMGQEVTMRCQPILGHNTVFWYRQTMMQGLELLAYFRNRAPLDDSGMPKDRFSAEMPDATLATLKIQPSEPRDSAVYFCASDRGQGHEGTQYFGPGTRLLVL.